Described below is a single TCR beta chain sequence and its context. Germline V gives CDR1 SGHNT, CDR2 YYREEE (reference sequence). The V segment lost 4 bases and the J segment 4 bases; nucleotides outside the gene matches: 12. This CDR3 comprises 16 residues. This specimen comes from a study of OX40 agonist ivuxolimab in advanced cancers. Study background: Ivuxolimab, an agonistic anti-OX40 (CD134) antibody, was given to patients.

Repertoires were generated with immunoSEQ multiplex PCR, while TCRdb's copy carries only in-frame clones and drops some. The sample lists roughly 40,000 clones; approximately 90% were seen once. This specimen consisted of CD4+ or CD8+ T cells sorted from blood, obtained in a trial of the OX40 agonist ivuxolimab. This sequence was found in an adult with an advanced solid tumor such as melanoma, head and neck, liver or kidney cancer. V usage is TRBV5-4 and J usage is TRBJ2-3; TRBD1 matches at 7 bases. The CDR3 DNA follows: TGTGCCAGCAGCCAAGATGTCGGGCAGGGGGCAGATACGCAGTATTTT. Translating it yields CASSQDVGQGADTQYF.